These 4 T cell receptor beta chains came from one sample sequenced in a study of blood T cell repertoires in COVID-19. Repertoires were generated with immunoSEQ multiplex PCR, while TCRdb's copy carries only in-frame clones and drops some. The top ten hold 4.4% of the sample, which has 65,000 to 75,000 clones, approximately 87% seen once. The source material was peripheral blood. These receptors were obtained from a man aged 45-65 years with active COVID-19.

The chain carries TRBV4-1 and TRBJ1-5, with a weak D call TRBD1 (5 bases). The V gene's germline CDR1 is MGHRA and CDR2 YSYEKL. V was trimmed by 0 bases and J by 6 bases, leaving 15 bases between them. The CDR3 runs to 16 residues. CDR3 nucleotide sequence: TGCGCCAGCAGCCAAGATTCGCCAGGGTATGGTCAGCCCCAGCATTTT. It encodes CASSQDSPGYGQPQHF.

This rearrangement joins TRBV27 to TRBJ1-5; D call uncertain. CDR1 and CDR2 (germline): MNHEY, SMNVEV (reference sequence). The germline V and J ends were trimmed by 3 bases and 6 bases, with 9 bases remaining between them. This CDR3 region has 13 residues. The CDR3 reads CASSLRLGQPQHF. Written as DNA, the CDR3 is TGTGCCAGCAGTTTGAGGCTGGGTCAGCCCCAGCATTTT.

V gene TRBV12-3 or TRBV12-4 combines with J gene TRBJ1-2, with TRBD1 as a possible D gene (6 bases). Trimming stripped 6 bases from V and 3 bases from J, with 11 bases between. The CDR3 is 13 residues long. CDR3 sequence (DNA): TGTGCCAGCAGGCAACAGGGTTACTATGGCTACACCTTC. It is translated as CASRQQGYYGYTF.

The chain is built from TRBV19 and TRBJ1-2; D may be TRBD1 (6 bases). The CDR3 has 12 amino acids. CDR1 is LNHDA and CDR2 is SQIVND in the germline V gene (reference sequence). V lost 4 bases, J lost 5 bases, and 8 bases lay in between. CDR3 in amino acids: CASSTGQYGYTF. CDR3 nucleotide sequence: TGTGCCAGTAGTACAGGACAGTATGGCTACACCTTC.